This TCR beta chain was recorded in a study of Ad26.COV2.S vaccination and SARS-CoV-2 variants. Turning to the study itself: Recipients of Ad26.COV2.S got it intramuscularly, once or twice 56 days apart.

Study-level points and caveats: Spike-specific TCR breadth was greater after Ad26.COV2.S than placebo.

The repertoire was sequenced with immunoSEQ multiplex PCR; TCRdb's copy has only in-frame clones and lacks some. The table records about 440,000 clones, less than 95% of them present only once. Treatment described: roughly 20 received Ad26.COV2.S at low or high dose, single or two shots; about 5 received placebo; per-sample allocation not given. Samples analyzed were those drawn on day 63 after the first vaccine or placebo injection. Donation was by an adult aged 18-55 years who was in Boston. As regards this clone: Its specificity is not known. The junction departs from the called germline gene at one end, perhaps through a read error.

The clonotype comes from a person between 18 and 65 years old who received the Ad26.COV2.S COVID-19 vaccine or a placebo. The material was peripheral blood, obtained in a trial of Ad26.COV2.S vaccine versus placebo.

CDR3 protein: CASSVSAGGFYIQYF. Here the CDR3 DNA reads TGTGCCAGCAGTGTATCAGCAGGGGGCTTTTACATTCAGTACTTC. The V gene is TRBV27, the J gene TRBJ2-4; 8 bases line up with TRBD1. There are 15 residues in the CDR3. Germline V gives CDR1 MNHEY, CDR2 SMNVEV (reference sequence).